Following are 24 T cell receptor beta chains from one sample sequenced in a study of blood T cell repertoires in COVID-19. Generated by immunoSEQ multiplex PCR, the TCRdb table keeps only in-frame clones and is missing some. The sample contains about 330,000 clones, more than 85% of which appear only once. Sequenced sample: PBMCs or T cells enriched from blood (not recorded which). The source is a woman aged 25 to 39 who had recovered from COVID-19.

The CDR3 protein is CASSFAGGTSGNEQFF. CDR3 nucleotide sequence: TGTGCCAGCAGTTTTGCTGGGGGGACTAGCGGTAATGAGCAGTTCTTC. The rearrangement joins TRBV6-5 to TRBJ2-1; 11 bases agree with TRBD2. This CDR3 is 16 amino acids long. V lost 4 bases to trimming and J lost 7 bases; unmatched junction nucleotides: 9. Germline lookup yields CDR1 MNHEY and CDR2 SVGAGI.

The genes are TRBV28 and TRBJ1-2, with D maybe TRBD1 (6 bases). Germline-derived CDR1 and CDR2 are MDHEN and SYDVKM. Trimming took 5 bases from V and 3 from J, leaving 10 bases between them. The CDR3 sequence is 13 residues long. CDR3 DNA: TGTGCCAGCAGTGACAGGCGATACTATGGCTACACCTTC. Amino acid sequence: CASSDRRYYGYTF.

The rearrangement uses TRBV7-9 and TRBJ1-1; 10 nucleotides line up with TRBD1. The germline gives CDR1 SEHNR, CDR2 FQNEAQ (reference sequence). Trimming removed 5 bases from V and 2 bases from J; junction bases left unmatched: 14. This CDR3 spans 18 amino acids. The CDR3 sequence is CASSPPGQGTFHNTEAFF. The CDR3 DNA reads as TGTGCCAGCAGCCCCCCGGGACAGGGGACCTTTCACAACACTGAAGCTTTCTTT.

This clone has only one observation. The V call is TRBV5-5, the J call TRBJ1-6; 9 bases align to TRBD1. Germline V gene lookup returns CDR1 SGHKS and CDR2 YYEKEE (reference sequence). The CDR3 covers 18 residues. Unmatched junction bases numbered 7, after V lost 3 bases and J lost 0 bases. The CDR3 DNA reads TGTGCCAGCAGCTCACGACAGGGGGTGGTCTCCTATAATTCACCCCTCCACTTT. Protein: CASSSRQGVVSYNSPLHF.

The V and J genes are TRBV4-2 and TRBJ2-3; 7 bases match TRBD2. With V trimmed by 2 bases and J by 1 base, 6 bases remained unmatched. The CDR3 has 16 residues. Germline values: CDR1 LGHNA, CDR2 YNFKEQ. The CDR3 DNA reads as TGTGCCAGCAGCCAACTTAGTCGGGGGGGCACAGATACGCAGTATTTT. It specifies CASSQLSRGGTDTQYF.

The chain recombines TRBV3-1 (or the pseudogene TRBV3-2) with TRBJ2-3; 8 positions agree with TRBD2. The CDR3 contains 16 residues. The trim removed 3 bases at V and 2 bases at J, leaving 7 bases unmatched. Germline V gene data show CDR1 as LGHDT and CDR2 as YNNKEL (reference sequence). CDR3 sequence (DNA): TGTGCCAGCAGCCAGATACTAGCGGAAGACACAGATACGCAGTATTTT. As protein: CASSQILAEDTDTQYF.

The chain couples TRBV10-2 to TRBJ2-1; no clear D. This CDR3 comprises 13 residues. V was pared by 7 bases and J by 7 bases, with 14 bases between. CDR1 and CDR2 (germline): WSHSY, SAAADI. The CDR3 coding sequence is TGCGCCAGCACCCTACTAACGACGAATGAGCAGTTCTTC. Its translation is CASTLLTTNEQFF.

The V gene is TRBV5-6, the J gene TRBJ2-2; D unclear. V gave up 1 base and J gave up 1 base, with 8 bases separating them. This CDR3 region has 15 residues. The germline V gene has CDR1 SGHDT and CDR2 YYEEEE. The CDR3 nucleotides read TGTGCCAGCAGCTTGCTAGTAATGAACACCGGGGAGCTGTTTTTT. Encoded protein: CASSLLVMNTGELFF.

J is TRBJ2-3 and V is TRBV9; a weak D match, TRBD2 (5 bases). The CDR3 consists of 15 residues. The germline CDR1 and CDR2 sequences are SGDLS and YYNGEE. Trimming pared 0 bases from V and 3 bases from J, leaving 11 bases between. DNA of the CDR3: TGTGCCAGCAGCGTAGGGACGGGGTGGACAGATACGCAGTATTTT. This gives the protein CASSVGTGWTDTQYF.

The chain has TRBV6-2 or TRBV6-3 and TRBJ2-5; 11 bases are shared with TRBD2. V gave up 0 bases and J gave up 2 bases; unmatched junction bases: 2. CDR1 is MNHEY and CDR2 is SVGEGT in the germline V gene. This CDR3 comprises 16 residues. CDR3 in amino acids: CASSYSLAGGQETQYF. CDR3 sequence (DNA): TGTGCCAGCAGTTACTCGCTAGCGGGGGGACAAGAGACCCAGTACTTC.

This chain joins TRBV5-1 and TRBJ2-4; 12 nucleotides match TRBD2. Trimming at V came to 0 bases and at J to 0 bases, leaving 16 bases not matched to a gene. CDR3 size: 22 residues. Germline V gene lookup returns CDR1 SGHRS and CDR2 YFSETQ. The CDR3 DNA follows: TGCGCCAGCAGCTTGGCTGGGTTCAATGTTACTAGCGGGGGGCTAGCCAAAAACATTCAGTACTTC. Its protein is CASSLAGFNVTSGGLAKNIQYF.

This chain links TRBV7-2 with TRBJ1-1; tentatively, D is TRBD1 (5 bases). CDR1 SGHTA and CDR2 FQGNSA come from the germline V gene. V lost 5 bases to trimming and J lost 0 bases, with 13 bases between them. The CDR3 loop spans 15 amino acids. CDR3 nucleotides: TGTGCCAGCAGCACGACAGCTGACATGAACACTGAAGCTTTCTTT. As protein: CASSTTADMNTEAFF.

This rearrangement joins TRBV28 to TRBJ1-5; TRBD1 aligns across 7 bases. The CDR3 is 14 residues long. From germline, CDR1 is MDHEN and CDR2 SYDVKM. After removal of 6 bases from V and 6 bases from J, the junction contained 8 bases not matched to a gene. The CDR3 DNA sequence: TGTGCCAGCAGAGCCAGAGACAGGGTTCAGCCCCAGCATTTT. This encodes CASRARDRVQPQHF.

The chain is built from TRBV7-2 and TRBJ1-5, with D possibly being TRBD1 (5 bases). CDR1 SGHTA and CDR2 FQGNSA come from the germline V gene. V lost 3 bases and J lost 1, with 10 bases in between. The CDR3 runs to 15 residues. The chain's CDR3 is CASSFAGGSNQPQHF. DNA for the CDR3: TGTGCCAGCAGCTTTGCGGGGGGGAGCAATCAGCCCCAGCATTTT.

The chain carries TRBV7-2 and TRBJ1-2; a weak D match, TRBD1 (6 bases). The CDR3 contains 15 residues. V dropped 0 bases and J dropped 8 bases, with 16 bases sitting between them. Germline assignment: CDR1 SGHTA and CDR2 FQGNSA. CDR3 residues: CASSLARQVTLGYTF. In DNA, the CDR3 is TGTGCCAGCAGCTTAGCCAGACAGGTCACCTTAGGCTACACCTTC.

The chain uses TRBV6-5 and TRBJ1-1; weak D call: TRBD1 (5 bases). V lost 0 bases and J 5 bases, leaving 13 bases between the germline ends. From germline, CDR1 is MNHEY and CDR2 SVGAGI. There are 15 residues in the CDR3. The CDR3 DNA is TGTGCCAGCAGTTACTCGTGGGGGGTACGGACTGAAGCTTTCTTT. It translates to CASSYSWGVRTEAFF.

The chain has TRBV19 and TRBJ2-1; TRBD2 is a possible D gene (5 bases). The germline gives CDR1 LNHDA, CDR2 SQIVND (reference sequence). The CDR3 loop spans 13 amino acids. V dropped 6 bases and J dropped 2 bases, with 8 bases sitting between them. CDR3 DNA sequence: TGTGCCAGTAGAGAGGGTACCTACAATGAGCAGTTCTTC. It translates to CASREGTYNEQFF.

In nucleotides, the CDR3 is TGTGCCAGCAGTGGGGCTAGCACAGATACGCAGTATTTT. It translates to CASSGASTDTQYF. The chain combines TRBV28 with TRBJ2-3; D possibly corresponds to TRBD1 (5 bases). From germline, CDR1 is MDHEN and CDR2 SYDVKM. The CDR3 is 13 residues long. The ends were cut back, 5 bases at V and 0 bases at J, with 6 bases in the middle.

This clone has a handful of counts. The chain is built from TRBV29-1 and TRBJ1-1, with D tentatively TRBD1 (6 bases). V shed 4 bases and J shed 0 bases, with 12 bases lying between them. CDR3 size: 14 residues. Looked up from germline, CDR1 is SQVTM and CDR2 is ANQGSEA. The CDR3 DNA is TGCAGCGTTGTAGTGGCAGGGGTGAACACTGAAGCTTTCTTT. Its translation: CSVVVAGVNTEAFF.

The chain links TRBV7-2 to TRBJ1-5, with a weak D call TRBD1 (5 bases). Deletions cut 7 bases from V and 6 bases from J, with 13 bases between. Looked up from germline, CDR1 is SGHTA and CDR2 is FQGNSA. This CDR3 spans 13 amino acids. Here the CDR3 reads CASTTGGFQPQHF. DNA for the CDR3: TGTGCCAGCACCACCGGGGGGTTTCAGCCCCAGCATTTT.

Written as DNA, the CDR3 is TGCGCCAGCAGCCGGGTAGCGGGAGATCACCAGGGAGGGCAGTATTTT. It codes for CASSRVAGDHQGGQYF. The chain couples TRBV4-1 to TRBJ2-3; 9 nucleotides line up with TRBD2. The CDR3 runs to 16 residues. Trimming cost V 4 bases and J 11 bases; bases outside gene matches: 16. Germline loops: CDR1 MGHRA, CDR2 YSYEKL.

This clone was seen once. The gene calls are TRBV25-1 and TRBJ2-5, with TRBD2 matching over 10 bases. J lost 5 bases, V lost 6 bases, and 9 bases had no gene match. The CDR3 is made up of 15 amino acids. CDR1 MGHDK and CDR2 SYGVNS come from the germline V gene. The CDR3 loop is CASSHYRGLAETQYF. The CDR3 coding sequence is TGTGCCAGCAGCCACTACAGGGGACTAGCGGAGACCCAGTACTTC. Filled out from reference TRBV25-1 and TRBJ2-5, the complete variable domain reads EADIYQTPRYLVIGTGKKITLECSQTMGHDKMYWYQQDPGMELHLIHYSYGVNSTEKGDLSSESTVSRIRTEHFPLTLESARPSHTSQYLCASSHYRGLAETQYFGPGTRLLVL.

CDR3 amino acids: CASSPPGLPRQFF. CDR3 sequence (DNA): TGTGCCAGCTCACCACCGGGACTCCCGCGGCAGTTCTTC. The chain links TRBV18 to TRBJ2-1; D may be TRBD2 (6 bases). Trimming took off 0 bases at V and 12 bases at J, with 12 bases between the two ends. This CDR3 has 13 amino acids. Germline values: CDR1 KGHSH, CDR2 LQKENI.

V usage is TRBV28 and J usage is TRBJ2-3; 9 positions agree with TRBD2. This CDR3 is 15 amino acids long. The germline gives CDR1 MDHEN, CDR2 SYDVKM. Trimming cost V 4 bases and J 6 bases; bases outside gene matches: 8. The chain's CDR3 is CASSSASGIADTQYF. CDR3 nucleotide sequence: TGTGCCAGCAGTTCCGCTAGCGGGATTGCGGATACGCAGTATTTT.